These 21 T cell receptor beta chains originate from one sample sequenced in a study of blood T cell repertoires in COVID-19. The repertoire was sequenced with immunoSEQ multiplex PCR; TCRdb's copy has only in-frame clones and lacks some. The sample lists about 280,000 clones; less than 95% were seen once. Sequencing was performed on PBMCs or T cells enriched from blood (not recorded which). The receptors originated from a man in his forties who had been exposed to COVID-19.

The genes are TRBV21-1 and TRBJ1-2; the table calls TRBD1, which could not be checked here. TRBV21-1 is described as a pseudogene. The CDR3 loop spans 15 amino acids. The CDR3 reads CASDRLRQGNYGYTF. In nucleotides, the CDR3 is TGTGCCAGCGACAGGCTACGGCAGGGCAACTATGGCTACACCTTC.

This chain links TRBV11-2 with TRBJ2-1; 11 bases match TRBD2. Germline loops: CDR1 SGHAT, CDR2 FQNNGV. V was clipped by 1 base and J by 7 bases; unmatched bases: 3. The CDR3 has 15 amino acids. The CDR3, as DNA: TGTGCCAGCAGCTTAGGGGTAGCGGGAGGGAATGAGCAGTTCTTC. Translated, it gives CASSLGVAGGNEQFF.

This clone was found once. The chain links TRBV9 to TRBJ1-1; a possible D gene is TRBD1 (6 bases). V lost 0 bases to trimming and J lost 7 bases, with 13 bases between them. The CDR3 spans 14 residues. In germline, CDR1 is SGDLS, CDR2 YYNGEE. Here the CDR3 reads CASSVEGRGNEAFF. The CDR3 nucleotides are TGTGCCAGCAGCGTAGAGGGTAGGGGGAATGAAGCTTTCTTT.

This clone appeared once. The chain is built from TRBV10-3 and TRBJ1-2; tentative D call: TRBD1 (5 bases). Per the germline V gene, CDR1 is ENHRY and CDR2 is SYGVKD. V lost 4 bases and J lost 8, with 23 bases in between. The length of the CDR3 is 16 residues. The CDR3 DNA is TGTGCCATCAGTGGAAGCGGTGGGGGGAGAGCGGAAGGCTACACCTTC. Amino acid sequence: CAISGSGGGRAEGYTF.

The chain combines TRBV7-3 with TRBJ1-1; the D is unclear. The V gene's germline CDR1 is SGHTA and CDR2 FQGTGA. V was cut by 5 bases and J by 5 bases, with 12 bases left in between. This CDR3 is 13 amino acids long. CDR3 nucleotides: TGTGCCAGCAGCCTATTGACCGGGACTGAAGCTTTCTTT. This gives the protein CASSLLTGTEAFF.

The chain uses TRBV11-2 and TRBJ2-5; perhaps TRBD2 as D (6 bases). The germline V gene has CDR1 SGHAT and CDR2 FQNNGV. Trimming pared 5 bases from V and 5 bases from J, leaving 18 bases between. The CDR3 covers 15 residues. CDR3 sequence (DNA): TGTGCCAGCAGCCAGCTCTTGGGGGGAAGGGAGACCCAGTACTTC. Protein: CASSQLLGGRETQYF.

The chain combines TRBV5-4 with TRBJ1-3; 8 nucleotides match TRBD1. The V and J ends lost 4 bases and 4 bases, in that order; junction bases with no gene match: 7. Germline CDR1 is SGHNT and CDR2 is YYREEE (reference sequence). The CDR3 runs to 15 residues. The CDR3 sequence is CASSADRGLGNTIYF. The CDR3 DNA is TGTGCCAGCAGCGCCGACAGGGGTCTGGGAAACACCATATATTTT.

This clone was detected only once. A junction end diverges from the germline sequence, so it may reflect a read error. V is TRBV7-7 and J is TRBJ2-7; 12 bases line up with TRBD2. The CDR3 loop spans 15 amino acids. Germline values: CDR1 SSHAT, CDR2 FNYEAQ (reference sequence). The CDR3 DNA reads as TGTGCTAGCAGCCGGAGACTAGCGGGAGTCCTCGAGCAGTACTTC. Translating it yields CASSRRLAGVLEQYF. Filled out from reference TRBV7-7 and TRBJ2-7, the complete variable domain reads GAGVSQSPRYKVTKRGQDVTLRCDPISSHATLYWYQQALGQGPEFLTYFNYEAQPDKSGLPSDRFSAERPEGSISTLTIQRTEQRDSAMYRCASSRRLAGVLEQYFGPGTRLTVT.

The chain employs TRBV11-2 and TRBJ2-1, with 10 bases that match TRBD2. CDR1 SGHAT and CDR2 FQNNGV come from the germline V gene. The CDR3 runs to 13 residues. The V and J ends lost 5 bases and 9 bases, in that order; junction bases with no gene match: 4. CDR3 amino acids: CASSPSGSGEQFF. In DNA form, the CDR3 reads TGTGCCAGCAGCCCTAGCGGGAGCGGTGAGCAGTTCTTC.

The rearrangement joins TRBV30 to TRBJ1-3; D uncertain. The CDR3 totals 13 residues. Trimming pared 4 bases from V and 4 bases from J, leaving 11 bases between. Germline assignment: CDR1 GTSNPN and CDR2 SVGIG (reference sequence). The DNA for the CDR3 is TGTGCCTGGATCCTCGCAGGAGGAAACACCATATATTTT. Its protein product is CAWILAGGNTIYF. Full variable domain (missing parts from reference TRBV30 and TRBJ1-3): SQTIHQWPATLVQPVGSPLSLECTVEGTSNPNLYWYRQAAGRGLQLLFYSVGIGQISSEVPQNLSASRPQDRQFILSSKKLLLSDSGFYLCAWILAGGNTIYFGEGSWLTVV.

V gene TRBV19 combines with J gene TRBJ1-4; a possible D gene is TRBD1 (5 bases). Trimming left V 4 bases short and J 7 bases short, with 10 bases between. From germline, CDR1 is LNHDA and CDR2 SQIVND (reference sequence). This CDR3 is built from 13 residues. Here the CDR3 reads CASSSQGGEKLFF. DNA for the CDR3: TGTGCCAGTAGTAGCCAGGGTGGTGAAAAACTGTTTTTT.

This clone was observed a single time. The V call is TRBV27, the J call TRBJ2-2; 11 bases fit TRBD2. Germline assignment: CDR1 MNHEY and CDR2 SMNVEV (reference sequence). V lost 5 bases to trimming and J lost 1 base; unmatched junction nucleotides: 6. The CDR3 runs 17 residues. CDR3 coding DNA: TGTGCCAGCAGTCCCCAGACTAGCGGGGTGAACACCGGGGAGCTGTTTTTT. The encoded protein is CASSPQTSGVNTGELFF.

The V and J genes are TRBV19 and TRBJ1-3, with D possibly matching TRBD1 (5 bases). CDR1 and CDR2 from the germline V gene are LNHDA and SQIVND (reference sequence). V was pared by 5 bases and J by 2 bases, with 16 bases between. The CDR3 length is 16 residues. CDR3 DNA sequence: TGTGCCAGTAGTCCAGCGGGGCGAAAGGCTGGAAACACCATATATTTT. This gives the protein CASSPAGRKAGNTIYF. The variable domain in full, with the rest retrieved from reference TRBV19 and TRBJ1-3, is DGGITQSPKYLFRKEGQNVTLSCEQNLNHDAMYWYRQDPGQGLRLIYYSQIVNDFQKGDIAEGYSVSREKKESFPLTVTSAQKNPTAFYLCASSPAGRKAGNTIYFGEGSWLTVV.

This chain uses TRBV6-2 or TRBV6-3 with TRBJ2-7; D is ambiguous. V was trimmed by 0 bases and J by 3 bases, leaving 12 bases between them. CDR1 and CDR2 from the germline V gene are MNHEY and SVGEGT. The CDR3 has 15 amino acids. CDR3 loop: CASSYSPRGYYEQYF. The CDR3 DNA follows: TGTGCCAGCAGTTACTCGCCTAGAGGTTACTACGAGCAGTACTTC.

V usage is TRBV27 and J usage is TRBJ2-3; tentative D call: TRBD1 (6 bases). Trimming took 5 bases from V and 2 from J, leaving 14 bases between them. The V gene's germline CDR1 is MNHEY and CDR2 SMNVEV (reference sequence). CDR3 length: 15 amino acids. Written as DNA, the CDR3 is TGTGCCAGCAGTCTAAGAGGACAGTCCACAGATACGCAGTATTTT. This gives the protein CASSLRGQSTDTQYF.

The rearrangement links TRBV29-1 to TRBJ1-2; TRBD1 agrees at 7 bases. J gave up 3 bases and V 6 bases, and 1 base lay outside the gene matches. Germline V gene data show CDR1 as SQVTM and CDR2 as ANQGSEA. CDR3 length equals 11 residues. In nucleotides, the CDR3 is TGCAGCGTCGGACAGGACTATGGCTACACCTTC. Protein: CSVGQDYGYTF. Combining the CDR3 with reference TRBV29-1 and TRBJ1-2 gives the whole variable domain SAVISQKPSRDICQRGTSLTIQCQVDSQVTMMFWYRQQPGQSLTLIATANQGSEATYESGFVIDKFPISRPNLTFSTLTVSNMSPEDSSIYLCSVGQDYGYTFGSGTRLTVV.

The CDR3, as DNA: TGTGCCAGCAGTTACGGGACAGGGGGAGGTACGCAGTATTTT. It specifies CASSYGTGGGTQYF. The V call is TRBV6-5, the J call TRBJ2-3, with 11 bases that match TRBD1. Trimming cost V 2 bases and J 8 bases; bases outside gene matches: 3. The germline CDR1 and CDR2 sequences are MNHEY and SVGAGI. The length of the CDR3 is 14 residues.

J is TRBJ1-3 and V is TRBV2; tentative D call: TRBD1 (5 bases). The germline V and J ends were trimmed by 6 bases and 3 bases, with 9 bases remaining between them. Germline loops: CDR1 SNHLY, CDR2 FYNNEI. The CDR3 covers 13 residues. The CDR3 nucleotides are TGTGCCAGCAGGCCCAGGGTTGGAAACACCATATATTTT. It is translated as CASRPRVGNTIYF.

The chain uses TRBV5-4 and TRBJ2-2; 10 positions agree with TRBD1. The CDR3 contains 19 residues. J lost 4 bases, V lost 3 bases, and 15 bases had no gene match. Germline V gene data show CDR1 as SGHNT and CDR2 as YYREEE (reference sequence). CDR3 region: CASSSPGQGIAGITGELFF. In DNA form, the CDR3 reads TGTGCCAGCAGCTCCCCGGGACAGGGGATAGCGGGCATCACCGGGGAGCTGTTTTTT. Full variable domain (remainder filled in from reference TRBV5-4 and TRBJ2-2): ETGVTQSPTHLIKTRGQQVTLRCSSQSGHNTVSWYQQALGQGPQFIFQYYREEENGRGNFPPRFSGLQFPNYSSELNVNALELDDSALYLCASSSPGQGIAGITGELFFGEGSRLTVL.

The rearrangement uses TRBV4-1 and TRBJ2-1; D gene uncertain. V lost 0 bases, J lost 0 bases, and 9 bases lay in between. The CDR3 sequence is 16 residues long. In germline, CDR1 is MGHRA, CDR2 YSYEKL. The CDR3, as DNA: TGCGCCAGCAGCCAAGATTTGAGTAGCTCCTACAATGAGCAGTTCTTC. Translating gives CASSQDLSSSYNEQFF.

The V gene is TRBV6-4, the J gene TRBJ2-5; TRBD2 matches 12 bases. The CDR3 length is 15 residues. After removal of 3 bases from V and 5 bases from J, the junction contained 4 bases not matched to a gene. Germline V gives CDR1 MRHNA, CDR2 SNTAGT. The CDR3 coding sequence is TGTGCCAGCAGTGAACTAGCGGGAGGTGGGGAGACCCAGTACTTC. Residues: CASSELAGGGETQYF.